The rows below give T cell receptor beta chains drawn from one sample of a study of regulatory T cells in long-lasting Graves disease. TCRdb processed the multiplex PCR reads anew with MiXCR; each CDR3 protein has one entry. Of about 620,000 distinct CDR3 sequences listed, around 15% are singletons. These sequences were also reported in another study, on T cells in Graves' hyperthyroidism and ophthalmopathy.

The source material was peripheral blood mononuclear cells (PBMCs), sampled at new diagnosis, from a patient treated with antithyroid drugs. The receptor source for this set is a woman in her 30s with Graves disease. The CDR3 runs from the conserved cysteine through the conserved F or W. The D gene is left open where the match is weak. Clone size is shown for a subset of rows, as once, few, many or a class of expanded clone.

>TRBJ1-3|TRBV12-3/TRBV12-4|-|many
TGTGCCAGCAGTCCCGGAGGGTACGGCGGAAACACCATATATTTT
CASSPGGYGGNTIYF
>TRBJ1-2|TRBV9|-|-
TGTGCCAGCAGCGTAGGGGGTAGGGGCTACACCTTC
CASSVGGRGYTF
>TRBJ2-6|TRBV5-1|-|-
TGCGCCAGCTCTCAATTCGTTAGTCGATCTGGGGCCAACGTCCTGACTTTC
CASSQFVSRSGANVLTF
>TRBJ2-6|TRBV27|TRBD2|many
TGTGCCAGCCTAAGCGGGGGGGCTGGGGCCAACGTCCTGACTTTC
CASLSGGAGANVLTF
>TRBJ2-7|TRBV29-1|TRBD1|-
TGCAGCGTGGGACAGGGGACCGATTTCTACGAGCAGTACTTC
CSVGQGTDFYEQYF
>TRBJ1-2|TRBV3-1|TRBD1|many
TGTGCCAGCAGCCGGGGACAGGGGGCGTATGGCTACACCTTC
CASSRGQGAYGYTF
>TRBJ2-1|TRBV7-8|TRBD2|-
TGTGCCAGCAGCTCTAGCGGGAGACGGTTCCGTGAGCGGTTCTTC
CASSSSGRRFRERFF
>TRBJ1-1|TRBV2|TRBD1|-
TGTGCCAGCGGGTGGGTGGGGGACAGGGAGGGCACTGAAGCTTTCTTT
CASGWVGDREGTEAFF
>TRBJ2-7|TRBV30|-|many
TGTGCCTGGAGTGTACGTTTGGGGGGAGAGCAGTACTTC
CAWSVRLGGEQYF
>TRBJ2-7|TRBV6-1|-|-
TGTGCCAGCACGGGGCGCCTCTACGAGCAGTACTTC
CASTGRLYEQYF
>TRBJ2-4|TRBV6-1|-|-
TGTGCCAGCAGTACCCCCGAAGCCAAAAACATTCAGTACTTC
CASSTPEAKNIQYF
>TRBJ2-5|TRBV4-1|-|-
TGCGCCAGCAGCCAAGATTCCTCGGGTCCAGAGACCCAGTACTTC
CASSQDSSGPETQYF
>TRBJ1-4|TRBV28|-|many
TGTGCCAGCAGTTACCAAGGGGTTAATGAAAAACTGTTTTTT
CASSYQGVNEKLFF
>TRBJ2-7|TRBV4-1|TRBD1|-
TGCGCCAGCAGCCAAGATCCCGGACAGGTAGCCTACGAGCAGTACTTC
CASSQDPGQVAYEQYF
>TRBJ1-5|TRBV2|-|many
TGTGCCAGCACTGTACAGTGGAGACTTCAGCCCCAGCATTTT
CASTVQWRLQPQHF